This TCR beta chain was captured by sequencing in a study of beta chain features in type 1 diabetes. Study-level results: TCRB CDR3 length was moderately but significantly reduced in all four CD4+ subsets of Type 1 diabetes patients.

This clone was counted a few times. Its cognate antigen is unknown. The same CDR3 is also encoded by other DNA sequences in this sample. The isolated RNA, all of it, was reverse transcribed, so expressed TCRB transcripts were what got sequenced. Here immunoSEQ multiplex PCR was the method, and the copy in TCRdb shows in-frame clones only, minus some. The sample holds about 160,000 clones; 6.5% to 8.5% are singletons and the top ten take 0.5%. Material for sequencing was central memory CD4+ T cells from blood. This clonotype was sampled from a man aged 18 to 35 with type 1 diabetes.

The CDR3 region is CASSPLQGNQPQHF. In nucleotides, the CDR3 is TGTGCCAGCTCACCTCTACAGGGGAATCAGCCCCAGCATTTT. The V gene is TRBV18, the J gene TRBJ1-5; 7 positions agree with TRBD1. The CDR3 sequence is 14 residues long. Per the germline V gene, CDR1 is KGHSH and CDR2 is LQKENI. Unmatched junction bases numbered 3, after V lost 3 bases and J lost 4 bases.